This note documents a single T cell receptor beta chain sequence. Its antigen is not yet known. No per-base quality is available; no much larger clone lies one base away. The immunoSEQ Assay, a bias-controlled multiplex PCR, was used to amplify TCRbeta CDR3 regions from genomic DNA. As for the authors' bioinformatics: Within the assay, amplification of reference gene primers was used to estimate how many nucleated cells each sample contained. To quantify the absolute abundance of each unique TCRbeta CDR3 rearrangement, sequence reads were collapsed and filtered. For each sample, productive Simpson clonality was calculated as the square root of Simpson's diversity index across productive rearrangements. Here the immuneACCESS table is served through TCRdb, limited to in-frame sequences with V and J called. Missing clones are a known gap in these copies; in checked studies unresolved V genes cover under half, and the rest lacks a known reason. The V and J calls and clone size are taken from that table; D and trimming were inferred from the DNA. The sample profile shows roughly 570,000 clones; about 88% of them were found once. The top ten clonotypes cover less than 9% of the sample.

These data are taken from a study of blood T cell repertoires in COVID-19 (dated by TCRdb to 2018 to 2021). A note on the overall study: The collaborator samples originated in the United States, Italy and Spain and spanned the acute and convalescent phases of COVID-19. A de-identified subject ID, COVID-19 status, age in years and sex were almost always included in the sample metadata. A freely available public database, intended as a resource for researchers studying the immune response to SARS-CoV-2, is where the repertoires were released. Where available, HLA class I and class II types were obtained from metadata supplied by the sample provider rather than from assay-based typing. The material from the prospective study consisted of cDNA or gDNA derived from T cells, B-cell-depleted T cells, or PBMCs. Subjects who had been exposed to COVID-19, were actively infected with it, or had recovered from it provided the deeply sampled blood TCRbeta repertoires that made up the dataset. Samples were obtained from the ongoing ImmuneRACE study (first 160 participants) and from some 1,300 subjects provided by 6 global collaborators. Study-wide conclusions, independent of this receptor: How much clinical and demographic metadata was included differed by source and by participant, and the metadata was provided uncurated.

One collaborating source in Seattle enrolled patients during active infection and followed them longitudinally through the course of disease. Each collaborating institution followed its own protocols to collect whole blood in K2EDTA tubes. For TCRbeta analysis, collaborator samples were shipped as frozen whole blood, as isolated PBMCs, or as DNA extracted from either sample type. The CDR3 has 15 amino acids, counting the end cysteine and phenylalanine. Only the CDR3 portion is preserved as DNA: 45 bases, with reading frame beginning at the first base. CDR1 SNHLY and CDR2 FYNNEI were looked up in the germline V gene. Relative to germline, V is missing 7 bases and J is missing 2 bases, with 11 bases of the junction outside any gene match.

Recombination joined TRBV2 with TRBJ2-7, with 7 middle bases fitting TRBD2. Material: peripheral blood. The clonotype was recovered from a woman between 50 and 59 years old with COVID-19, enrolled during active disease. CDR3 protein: CASTPVSAGAYEQYF. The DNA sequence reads TGTGCCAGCACACCAGTCTCGGCGGGGGCCTACGAGCAGTACTTC.